Below are 17 T cell receptor beta chains sequenced from a single sample in a study of shared clonotypes between healthy human individuals. Generated by immunoSEQ multiplex PCR, the TCRdb table keeps only in-frame clones and is missing some. The profile shows approximately 2.3 million clones, about 92% of them singletons. Input material: naive CD4+ T cells from PBMCs. Specified subset: CD45RA+ positively selected. The receptors were sampled from a man aged 18 to 30 in good health. Some clones in this sample may be carry-over from other donors' samples.

The chain joins TRBV6-1 to TRBJ1-1; possibly TRBD1 for D (5 bases). Germline loops: CDR1 MNHNS, CDR2 SASEGT. CDR3 size: 15 residues. V lost 4 bases and J 5 bases, leaving 17 bases between the germline ends. This CDR3 reads CASSAQGVPGTEAFF. In nucleotides, the CDR3 is TGTGCCAGCAGTGCCCAGGGCGTACCGGGGACTGAAGCTTTCTTT.

Of note for this clone: Other DNA variants within this sample encode the same CDR3. The gene calls are TRBV27 and TRBJ2-3; D gene unclear. The germline V gene encodes CDR1 MNHEY and CDR2 SMNVEV (reference sequence). The CDR3 sequence is 13 residues long. Between the trimmed V and J ends, which lost 6 bases and 0 bases, there was a span of 7 bases. In DNA form, the CDR3 reads TGTGCCAGCAGCTATTTAAGCACAGATACGCAGTATTTT. As protein: CASSYLSTDTQYF.

The rearrangement links TRBV7-2 to TRBJ2-7; D is uncertain. The CDR3 has 14 residues. Germline V gene sequence: CDR1 SGHTA, CDR2 FQGNSA. The ends were cut back, 4 bases at V and 1 base at J, with 11 bases in the middle. The CDR3 sequence is CASSYRRTSYEQYF. CDR3 sequence (DNA): TGTGCCAGCAGCTACCGACGGACGTCCTACGAGCAGTACTTC. The entire variable domain, with the rest obtained from reference TRBV7-2 and TRBJ2-7, is as follows: GAGVSQSPSNKVTEKGKDVELRCDPISGHTALYWYRQSLGQGLEFLIYFQGNSAPDKSGLPSDRFSAERTGGSVSTLTIQRTQQEDSAVYLCASSYRRTSYEQYFGPGTRLTVT.

The rearrangement links TRBV10-3 to TRBJ2-7; 8 positions match TRBD2. This CDR3 region has 14 residues. Trimming cost V 5 bases and J 2 bases; bases outside gene matches: 5. Germline CDR1 reads ENHRY; CDR2 reads SYGVKD. CDR3 in amino acids: CAISKAGDTYEQYF. In DNA, the CDR3 is TGTGCCATCAGTAAAGCGGGAGACACCTACGAGCAGTACTTC.

V usage is TRBV7-9 and J usage is TRBJ2-2, with 10 bases identical to TRBD1. The CDR3 loop spans 15 amino acids. J was trimmed by 7 bases and V by 5 bases; bases with no gene match: 7. Germline V gives CDR1 SEHNR, CDR2 FQNEAQ (reference sequence). CDR3 loop: CASSPGTGDGGELFF. For the CDR3, the DNA is TGTGCCAGCAGCCCCGGGACAGGGGACGGCGGGGAGCTGTTTTTT.

Turning to this clone: Within the sample, other DNA sequences also encode this same CDR3. The chain has TRBV18 and TRBJ2-5; D could derive from TRBD1 or TRBD2 (6 bases each). CDR1 is KGHSH and CDR2 is LQKENI in the germline V gene. Between the trimmed V and J ends, which lost 2 bases and 3 bases, there was a span of 10 bases. CDR3 length equals 14 residues. Written as DNA, the CDR3 is TGTGCCAGCTCACCAACGGGGGCTGAAGAGACCCAGTACTTC. Its translation is CASSPTGAEETQYF.

This chain joins TRBV25-1 and TRBJ1-1; possible D gene TRBD1, 6 bases. V lost 3 bases and J lost 0, with 11 bases in between. CDR3 size: 15 residues. Germline V gene lookup returns CDR1 MGHDK and CDR2 SYGVNS. The CDR3 here is CASSDQGRLNTEAFF. The CDR3 bases are TGTGCCAGCAGTGACCAGGGGAGGCTGAACACTGAAGCTTTCTTT.

With respect to this clone: The same CDR3 can be traced to other DNA sequences in this sample. The rearrangement uses TRBV9 and TRBJ2-2; D remains ambiguous. V gave up 0 bases and J gave up 4 bases, with 4 bases separating them. The CDR3 length is 13 residues. Germline CDR1 reads SGDLS; CDR2 reads YYNGEE. The CDR3 sequence is CASSVGPTGELFF. DNA for the CDR3: TGTGCCAGCAGCGTAGGACCCACCGGGGAGCTGTTTTTT.

V is TRBV5-1 and J is TRBJ1-3; no definite D call. V lost 3 bases, J lost 5 bases, and 12 bases lay in between. The CDR3 consists of 14 residues. Germline CDR1 reads SGHRS; CDR2 reads YFSETQ. In nucleotides, the CDR3 is TGCGCCAGCAGCTCTGGCGGCAGCCGAAACACCATATATTTT. This translates into CASSSGGSRNTIYF.

This chain's CDR3 is CASTTFRGGSTITDTQYF. The CDR3 DNA reads TGTGCCAGCACTACGTTCCGGGGGGGTTCTACAATCACAGATACGCAGTATTTT. The genes are TRBV7-9 and TRBJ2-3; TRBD2 agrees at 8 bases. The germline V gene has CDR1 SEHNR and CDR2 FQNEAQ (reference sequence). The CDR3 covers 18 residues. J was trimmed by 2 bases and V by 7 bases; bases with no gene match: 17.

Comments on this clone: Other DNA sequences in this specimen translate into the identical CDR3. V and J are TRBV5-1 and TRBJ1-4; a weak D match, TRBD1 (6 bases). From germline, CDR1 is SGHRS and CDR2 YFSETQ. V gave up 4 bases and J gave up 0 bases, with 7 bases separating them. The CDR3 sequence is 14 residues long. The CDR3 region has the DNA TGCGCCAGCAGCCCAGGGGCAACTAATGAAAAACTGTTTTTT. It specifies CASSPGATNEKLFF.

This chain joins TRBV5-4 and TRBJ1-1; D call uncertain. The CDR3 loop spans 15 amino acids. Trimming took off 0 bases at V and 2 bases at J, with 11 bases between the two ends. Per germline, CDR1 SGHNT and CDR2 YYREEE (reference sequence). CDR3 protein: CASSLEGSRNTEAFF. DNA of the CDR3: TGTGCCAGCAGCTTGGAGGGCTCGAGAAACACTGAAGCTTTCTTT.

The chain has TRBV28 and TRBJ2-2; tentatively, D is TRBD1 (6 bases). Trimming left V 2 bases short and J 2 bases short, with 15 bases between. Germline loops: CDR1 MDHEN, CDR2 SYDVKM. The CDR3 length is 17 residues. CDR3 sequence: CASSLRSGAHNTGELFF. In DNA form, the CDR3 reads TGTGCCAGCAGTTTAAGGTCAGGGGCGCACAACACCGGGGAGCTGTTTTTT.

The J gene is TRBJ1-4, the V gene TRBV19, with TRBD1 as a possible D gene (5 bases). CDR3 length: 14 residues. Trimming left V 2 bases short and J 5 bases short, with 9 bases between. Germline V gene lookup returns CDR1 LNHDA and CDR2 SQIVND (reference sequence). CDR3 sequence: CASSIPGLNEKLFF. DNA for the CDR3: TGTGCCAGTAGTATACCGGGGCTGAATGAAAAACTGTTTTTT.

The chain is built from TRBV19 and TRBJ2-5, with D possibly being TRBD1 (5 bases). The V end lost 4 bases, the J end lost 4 bases, and 10 bases lay between the germline ends. This CDR3 has 13 amino acids. CDR1 LNHDA and CDR2 SQIVND come from the germline V gene (reference sequence). The CDR3 bases are TGTGCCAGTAGTAGTGGGGCCTTAGAGACCCAGTACTTC. This gives the protein CASSSGALETQYF.

Comments on this clone: Other DNA sequences from this sample encode an identical CDR3 as well. This rearrangement joins TRBV9 to TRBJ2-7; TRBD1 aligns across 7 bases. The J segment lost 3 bases and the V segment lost 0 bases, leaving 3 bases of the junction unmatched. The CDR3 has 14 amino acids. Germline-derived CDR1 and CDR2 are SGDLS and YYNGEE. CDR3: CASSVGQGNYEQYF. CDR3 in DNA: TGTGCCAGCAGCGTAGGACAGGGAAACTACGAGCAGTACTTC. The whole variable domain, filled in from reference TRBV9 and TRBJ2-7, reads DSGVTQTPKHLITATGQRVTLRCSPRSGDLSVYWYQQSLDQGLQFLIQYYNGEERAKGNILERFSAQQFPDLHSELNLSSLELGDSALYFCASSVGQGNYEQYFGPGTRLTVT.

This chain connects TRBV7-2 to TRBJ2-4; possibly TRBD1 for D (6 bases). The CDR3 extends over 17 amino acids. Germline-derived CDR1 and CDR2 are SGHTA and FQGNSA. V was pared by 5 bases and J by 4 bases, with 21 bases between. Here the CDR3 DNA reads TGTGCCAGCAGCCCGTCGGGTGGGGGCTGGATTAAAAACATTCAGTACTTC. Translating gives CASSPSGGGWIKNIQYF.